This T cell receptor beta chain comes out of a study of blood T cell repertoires in COVID-19. Profiling relied on immunoSEQ multiplex PCR, and the TCRdb table lists in-frame clones only, not all of them. Among 300,000 to 400,000 clones listed, approximately 87% were seen once. In germline, CDR1 is KGHSH, CDR2 LQKENI. The V end was cut by 4 bases, the J end by 7 bases, with 17 bases between. CDR3 length: 14 amino acids. V usage is TRBV18 and J usage is TRBJ2-7; D call uncertain. The sample consisted of PBMCs or T cells enriched from blood (not recorded which). This clonotype was obtained from a woman aged 25 to 39 with acute COVID-19. The CDR3 loop is CASSQVAGPQEQYF. The CDR3 nucleotides are TGTGCCAGCTCACAAGTGGCAGGTCCTCAAGAGCAGTACTTC.